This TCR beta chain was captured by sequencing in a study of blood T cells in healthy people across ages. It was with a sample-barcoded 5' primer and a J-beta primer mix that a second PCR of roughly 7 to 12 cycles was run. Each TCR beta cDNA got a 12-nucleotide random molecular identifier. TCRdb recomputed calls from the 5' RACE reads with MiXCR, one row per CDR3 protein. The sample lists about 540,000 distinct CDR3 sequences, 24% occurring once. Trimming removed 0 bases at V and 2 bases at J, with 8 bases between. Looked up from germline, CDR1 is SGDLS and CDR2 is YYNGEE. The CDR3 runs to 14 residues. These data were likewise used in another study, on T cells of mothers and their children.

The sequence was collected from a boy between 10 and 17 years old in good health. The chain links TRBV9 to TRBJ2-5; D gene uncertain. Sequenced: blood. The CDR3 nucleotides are TGTGCCAGCAGCGTAGAGGCGTATCAAGAGACCCAGTACTTC. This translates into CASSVEAYQETQYF.